One T cell receptor beta chain is described in this entry. The data were taken from a study of T cells after yellow fever vaccination. Using its own MiXCR run on the 5' RACE reads, TCRdb lists one record per CDR3 protein. The sample contains some 110,000 distinct CDR3 sequences, 6.5% to 8% of which appear only once. The TCR sequence derives from a man aged 18 to 29 who received the YFV17D yellow fever vaccine. The specimen was CD4+ T cells sorted from PBMCs, collected 10 to 11 days after the first yellow fever vaccination.

The CDR3 nucleotides are TGCGCCAGCAGCCAAGGGCAGTCTGCCGAGACCCAGTACTTC. As protein: CASSQGQSAETQYF. This chain joins TRBV4-1 and TRBJ2-5; D ambiguous. V lost 1 base and J lost 5, with 11 bases in between. The germline CDR1 and CDR2 sequences are MGHRA and YSYEKL. The CDR3 is made up of 14 amino acids.